This entry concerns a single T cell receptor (beta chain). What it binds is not known. Clones were read by immunoSEQ multiplex PCR, and TCRdb kept only the in-frame ones, dropping some. The table records about 64,000 clones, roughly 91% of them present only once. CDR1 and CDR2 from the germline V gene are PRHDT and FYEKMQ (reference sequence). The CDR3 has 16 residues. V shed 2 bases and J 13 bases; nucleotides not matched to a gene: 13. The sample comes from a study of cytomegalovirus exposure and HLA in healthy donors. Study-level findings and limits: Most observed TCR sequences were rare, whereas some public TCRs were detected in many donors.

The chain links TRBV13 to TRBJ1-6; 8 nucleotides align to TRBD1. Sample: PBMCs. The receptor was derived from a young woman in good health and CMV-seronegative. The CDR3 bases are TGTGCCAGCAGCTTATCATTGGGACAGGTCGTACTTCCCCTCCACTTT. It translates to CASSLSLGQVVLPLHF.